This T cell receptor (beta chain) appears in the sequencing data of a study of T cell responses to AZD1222 COVID-19 vaccine. As to this clone: Its antigen is still unknown.

The CDR3 runs 15 residues. Germline V gene sequence: CDR1 SEHNR, CDR2 FQNEAQ (reference sequence). V gave up 1 base and J gave up 6 bases, with 13 bases separating them. Study results and caveats: Clonal diversity may have been underestimated in mostly white British donors. Distributed over spike, vaccine-associated CD4 TCRs predominated at 160-218 and 743-854. Vaccination with two AZD1222 doses was followed by a rise in Spike-specific TCR breadth and depth.

TCRdb's table, derived via immunoSEQ multiplex PCR, lists solely in-frame clones and lacks some. The profile shows roughly 120,000 clones, about 91% of them singletons. The J gene is TRBJ2-1, the V gene TRBV7-9; D is unresolved. The receptor was derived from an adult in good health. This material consisted of peripheral blood, taken on day 0 of AZD1222 vaccination. DNA of the CDR3: TGTGCCAGCAGCTTAGGGGCAGGTATCCTCAATGAGCAGTTCTTC. Amino acid sequence: CASSLGAGILNEQFF.